This T cell receptor (beta chain) is drawn from a study of CD4 T cells in relation to SARS-CoV-2 and coronaviruses (dated by TCRdb to the early 2020s). General notes on the study: In the ViraFEST assay, PBMCs were cultured with antigen for 10 days, after which TCR beta CDR3s were sequenced to identify clonal expansions specific to the antigen. The Adaptive Biotechnologies TCR-sequencing kit was used to sequence samples from three pre-COVID donors and the naive versus memory experiments, while other data came from Illumina-based sequencing. HLA restriction was mapped for shared crossreactive spike epitopes using patient-derived lymphoblastoid cell lines. An HIV-1 Nef peptide pool or a culture without peptide was used as the negative reference condition. A different, Illumina-based TCR-beta assay was used to sequence expansion assays from other donors in the study. The study assessed, at the TCR clonotype level, memory CD4+ T cell crossreactivity between SARS-CoV-2 and common cold coronavirus spike proteins.

Overall study results and their limits: No donor contributed both pre-pandemic and post-infection samples, which limited tracing the source of pre-existing responses. Memory CD4+ clonotypes crossrecognizing SARS-CoV-2 and at least one common cold coronavirus spike were found in roughly three fifths of donors. Small numbers of patients and of tested TCRs were a limitation of the study. Since the crossreactivity analysis centred on spike protein, crossreactivity against other viral proteins was not assessed. Significantly weaker SARS-CoV-2-driven expansion was shown by crossreactive clones than by monoreactive clones, consistent with antigenic imprinting.

CD4+ T cells from unexposed donors were collected before the COVID-19 pandemic (2011-2018). Following 10 days of culture, the EasySep CD4+ T cell isolation kit was used to isolate CD4+ T cells. As far as cell numbers permitted, CD4+ T cells from unexposed donors were tested for reactivity against SARS-CoV-2 S and N as well as four spike pools from common cold coronaviruses. Approximately 1.8 million PBMCs per well were cultured in IMDM with around 4.8% human AB serum and 8.5 to 10 IU/ml IL-2. Half of the culture medium was replaced with fresh IL-2-containing medium on days 3 and 7. Triplicate replicate wells were generally used for each peptide culture condition. The leukapheresis product for the unexposed donors was obtained through commercial purchase. Ficoll-Paque PLUS gradient centrifugation was used to isolate PBMCs from either whole blood or leukapheresis product. The PBMCs went either fresh into the expansion assay or into cryopreservation at -140 degrees C. The QIAamp Micro DNA Kit was used to extract genomic DNA from the CD4+ T cells.

From a lookup of the germline V gene, CDR1 and CDR2 are SGHDT and YYEEEE. The CDR3 starts with the cysteine, ends with the phenylalanine, and has 15 residues. Only the CDR3 part of the read is kept: 45 bases, read in frame from the first base. For this chain, trimming is 5 bases at the V end and 0 bases at the J end, and the number of junction bases without a gene match is 5. Preparation of the library involved the immunoSEQ multiplex PCR assay. Turning to the authors' computational methods: During preprocessing, nonproductive sequences were removed, as were CDR3s that did not start with C, did not end with F or W, or were shorter than 7 amino acids. Antigen-specific clonotypes were called with the MANAFEST web app, based on expansion relative to reference and other culture wells. A clone was considered positive if significant expansion relative to the reference culture was observed in 2 of 3 replicate wells at an FDR below 0.05. Positive clones also required significant expansion versus all other tandem wells and an odds ratio above 5. CDR3 homology was quantified as pairwise Levenshtein distance, calculated with the stringdist R package after three terminal residues were trimmed from each end. TCRdb obtained this table from immuneACCESS and retained in-frame rearrangements with V and J assigned. These tables miss some clones; where compared with another copy, unresolved V genes account for less than half of the shortfall, and the remainder is unexplained. The DNA was the basis for D and trimming; V, J and clone size are from that table. For this sample there are 20,000 or so clones; 75% to 85% appear just once. The top ten clones comprise around a tenth of the sample.

This clone is medium-sized (0.01 to 0.1%). This clone's antigen is unknown. No qualities accompany the bases; no much larger clone lies one base away. This receptor chain uses TRBV5-6 and TRBJ1-3; TRBD1 matches 7 bases in the middle. Sequencing was performed on CD4+ T cells from PBMCs, cultured in vitro. The TCR was taken from a human donor in good health. The CDR3 protein: CASSYRGFSGNTIYF. The bases read TGTGCCAGCAGTTACAGGGGTTTCTCTGGAAACACCATATATTTT.